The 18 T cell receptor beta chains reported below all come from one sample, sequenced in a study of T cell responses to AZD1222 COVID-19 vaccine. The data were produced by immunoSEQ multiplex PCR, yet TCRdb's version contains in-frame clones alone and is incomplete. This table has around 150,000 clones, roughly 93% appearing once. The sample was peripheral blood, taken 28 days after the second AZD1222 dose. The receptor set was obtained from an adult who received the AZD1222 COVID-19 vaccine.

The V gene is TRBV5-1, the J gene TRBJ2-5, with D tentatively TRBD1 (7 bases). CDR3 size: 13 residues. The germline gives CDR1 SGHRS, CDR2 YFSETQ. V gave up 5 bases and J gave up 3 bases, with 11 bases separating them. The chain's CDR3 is CASREGAEETQYF. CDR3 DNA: TGCGCCAGCAGGGAGGGGGCGGAAGAGACCCAGTACTTC.

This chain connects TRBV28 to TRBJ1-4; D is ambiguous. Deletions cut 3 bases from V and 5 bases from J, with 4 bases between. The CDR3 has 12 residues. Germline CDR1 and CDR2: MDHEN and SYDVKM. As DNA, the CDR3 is TGTGCCAGCAGTTTCCAGAATGAAAAACTGTTTTTT. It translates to CASSFQNEKLFF.

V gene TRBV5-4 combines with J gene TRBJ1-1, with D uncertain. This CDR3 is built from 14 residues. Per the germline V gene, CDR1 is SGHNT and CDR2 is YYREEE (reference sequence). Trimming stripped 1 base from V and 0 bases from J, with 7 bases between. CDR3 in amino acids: CASSLTAMNTEAFF. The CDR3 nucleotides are TGTGCCAGCAGCTTGACAGCAATGAACACTGAAGCTTTCTTT.

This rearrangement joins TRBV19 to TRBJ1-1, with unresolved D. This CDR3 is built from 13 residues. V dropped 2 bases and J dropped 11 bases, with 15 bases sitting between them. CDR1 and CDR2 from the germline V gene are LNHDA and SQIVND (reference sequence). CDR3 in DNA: TGTGCCAGTAGTATAAATTCGGTGGAAGAGGCTTTCTTT. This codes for CASSINSVEEAFF.

The CDR3 spells CASSYSRGMNTEAFF. Written as DNA, the CDR3 is TGTGCCAGCAGTTACTCTCGGGGAATGAACACTGAAGCTTTCTTT. The chain carries TRBV6-5 and TRBJ1-1; D is undetermined. Germline assignment: CDR1 MNHEY and CDR2 SVGAGI. This CDR3 has 15 amino acids. Trimming took off 0 bases at V and 0 bases at J, with 8 bases between the two ends.

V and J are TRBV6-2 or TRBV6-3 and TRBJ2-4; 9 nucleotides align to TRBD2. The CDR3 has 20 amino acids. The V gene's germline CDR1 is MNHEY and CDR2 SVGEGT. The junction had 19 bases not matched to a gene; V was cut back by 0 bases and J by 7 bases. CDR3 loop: CASSYSTVAGDTNDVNIQYF. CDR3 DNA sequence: TGTGCCAGCAGTTACTCAACGGTAGCGGGGGACACAAACGACGTTAACATTCAGTACTTC.

The CDR3 region has the DNA TGTGCCAGCTCACCAAACCAGGCCGATACGTCGGCTTTCTTT. This translates into CASSPNQADTSAFF. V gene TRBV18 combines with J gene TRBJ1-1, with D unresolved. Trimming took 2 bases from V and 11 from J, leaving 18 bases between them. The CDR3 sequence is 14 residues long. Per the germline V gene, CDR1 is KGHSH and CDR2 is LQKENI.

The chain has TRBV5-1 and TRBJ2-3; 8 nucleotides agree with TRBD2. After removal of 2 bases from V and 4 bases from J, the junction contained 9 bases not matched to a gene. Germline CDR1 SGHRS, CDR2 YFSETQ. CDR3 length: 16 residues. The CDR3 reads CASSLGLAGGADTQYF. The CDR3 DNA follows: TGCGCCAGCAGCTTAGGACTAGCCGGGGGTGCAGATACGCAGTATTTT.

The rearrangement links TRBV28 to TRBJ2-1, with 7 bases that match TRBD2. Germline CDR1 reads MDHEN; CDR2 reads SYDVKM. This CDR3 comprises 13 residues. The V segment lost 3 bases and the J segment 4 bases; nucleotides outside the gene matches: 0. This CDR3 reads CASSLGGYNEQFF. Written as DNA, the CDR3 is TGTGCCAGCAGTTTGGGGGGGTACAATGAGCAGTTCTTC.

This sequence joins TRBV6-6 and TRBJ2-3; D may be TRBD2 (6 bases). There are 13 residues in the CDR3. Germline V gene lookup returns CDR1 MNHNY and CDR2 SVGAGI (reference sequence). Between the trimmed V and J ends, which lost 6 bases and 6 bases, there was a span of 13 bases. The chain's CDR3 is CASSSTGGDTQYF. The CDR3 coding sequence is TGTGCCAGCAGCTCGACCGGAGGGGATACGCAGTATTTT.

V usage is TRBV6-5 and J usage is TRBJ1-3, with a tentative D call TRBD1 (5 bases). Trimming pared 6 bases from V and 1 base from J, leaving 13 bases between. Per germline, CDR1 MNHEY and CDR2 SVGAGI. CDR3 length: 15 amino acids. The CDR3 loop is CASSHRTASGNTIYF. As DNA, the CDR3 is TGTGCCAGCAGCCACAGGACCGCATCTGGAAACACCATATATTTT.

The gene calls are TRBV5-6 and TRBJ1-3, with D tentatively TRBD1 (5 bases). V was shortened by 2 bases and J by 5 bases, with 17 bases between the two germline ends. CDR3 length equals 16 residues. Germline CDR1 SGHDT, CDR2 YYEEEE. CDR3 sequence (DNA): TGTGCCAGCAGCTTTGACTGGACATCGGACAGAAACACCATATATTTT. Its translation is CASSFDWTSDRNTIYF.

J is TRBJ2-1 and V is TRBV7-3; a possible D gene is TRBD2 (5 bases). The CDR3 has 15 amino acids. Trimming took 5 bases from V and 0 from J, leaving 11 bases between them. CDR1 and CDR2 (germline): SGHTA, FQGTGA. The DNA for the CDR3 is TGTGCCAGCAGCCCAAGCGGAAGCTCCTACAATGAGCAGTTCTTC. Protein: CASSPSGSSYNEQFF.

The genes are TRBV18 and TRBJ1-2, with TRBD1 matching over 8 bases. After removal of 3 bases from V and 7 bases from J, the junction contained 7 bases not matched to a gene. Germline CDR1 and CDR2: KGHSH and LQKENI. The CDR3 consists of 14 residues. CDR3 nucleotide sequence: TGTGCCAGCTCACCGGCAGGGGGCTTCGGTGGCTACACCTTC. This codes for CASSPAGGFGGYTF.

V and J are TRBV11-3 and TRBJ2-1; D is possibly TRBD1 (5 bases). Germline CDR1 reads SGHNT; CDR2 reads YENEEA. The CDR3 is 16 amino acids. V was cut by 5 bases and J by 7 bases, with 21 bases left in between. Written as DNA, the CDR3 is TGTGCCAGCAGCAACCGTGGGGAAGGGGTGAAAAATGAGCAGTTCTTC. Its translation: CASSNRGEGVKNEQFF.

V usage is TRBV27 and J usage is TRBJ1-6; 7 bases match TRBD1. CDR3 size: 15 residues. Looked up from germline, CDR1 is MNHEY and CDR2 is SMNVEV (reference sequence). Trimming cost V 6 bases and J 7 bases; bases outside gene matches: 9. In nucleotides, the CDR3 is TGTGCCAGCAGCCCCAGCCAGGGGGACAATTCACCCCTCCACTTT. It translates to CASSPSQGDNSPLHF.

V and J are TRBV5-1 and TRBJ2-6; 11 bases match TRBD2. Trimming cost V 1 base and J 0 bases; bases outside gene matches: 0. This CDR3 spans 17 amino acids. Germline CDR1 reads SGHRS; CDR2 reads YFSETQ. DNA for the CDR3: TGCGCCAGCAGCTTGCTAGCGGGGGGCTCTGGGGCCAACGTCCTGACTTTC. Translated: CASSLLAGGSGANVLTF.

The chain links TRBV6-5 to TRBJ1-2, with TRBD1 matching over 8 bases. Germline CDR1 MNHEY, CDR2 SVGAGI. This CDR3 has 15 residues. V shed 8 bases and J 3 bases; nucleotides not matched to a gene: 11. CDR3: CASQTQDRGYYGYTF. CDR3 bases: TGTGCCAGCCAAACCCAAGACAGGGGATACTATGGCTACACCTTC.